Listed here is a single T cell receptor beta chain. As yet, its antigen is unknown. The data were taken from a study of T cell responses to AZD1222 COVID-19 vaccine. Background on the study: Analysis merged second doses at about 4 or about 12 weeks. Study results and limitations: Seropositivity was recorded at baseline in only 6 or 7 AZD1222 recipients. Reports indicate that nearly half of spike-specific TCRs are directed at unmutated variant regions.

Measured with immunoSEQ multiplex PCR; TCRdb has only the in-frame clones, and not every one. The sample consists of about 130,000 clones, around nine tenths of them appearing once. This CDR3 is built from 15 residues. Germline V gives CDR1 MDHEN, CDR2 SYDVKM. The V end was cut by 1 base, the J end by 5 bases, with 12 bases between. This chain connects TRBV28 to TRBJ2-1; D is uncertain. This TCR was sampled from an adult in good health. Source: peripheral blood, taken on day 0 of AZD1222 vaccination. The CDR3 reads CASSLSRMRNNEQFF. CDR3 sequence (DNA): TGTGCCAGCAGTTTATCTAGGATGAGGAACAATGAGCAGTTCTTC. Full variable domain (missing parts from reference TRBV28 and TRBJ2-1): DVKVTQSSRYLVKRTGEKVFLECVQDMDHENMFWYRQDPGLGLRLIYFSYDVKMKEKGDIPEGYSVSREKKERFSLILESASTNQTSMYLCASSLSRMRNNEQFFGPGTRLTVL.